The present TCR beta chain was sequenced within a study of T cells after yellow fever vaccination. Findings and limits, study-wide: Within FACS-sorted repertoires, abundant clonotypes contaminating from the bulk population could be present. Among primary-vaccination clones, most reappeared after the booster, at 96% for CD4 and roughly 90% for CD8. Some clonotypes, a small share, were shared between CD4 and CD8 compartments.

In TCRdb, the 5' RACE reads were re-called with MiXCR into one record per CDR3 protein. In the table there are 500,000 to 650,000 distinct CDR3 sequences, about 12% of which are singletons. Germline V lookup: CDR1 SQVTM, CDR2 ANQGSEA. The J segment lost 4 bases and the V segment lost 5 bases, leaving 6 bases of the junction unmatched. This CDR3 is built from 14 residues. About this clonotype: What it recognizes is unknown.

The TCR was taken from a man aged 25 to 40 who received the YFV17D yellow fever vaccine. The sequencing used PBMCs, collected on the day of the yellow fever booster vaccination. This chain joins TRBV29-1 and TRBJ2-1, with 9 bases identical to TRBD2. In nucleotides, the CDR3 is TGCAGCGTTCCGAGCGGGAGGTCGTACAATGAGCAGTTCTTC. Its protein product is CSVPSGRSYNEQFF.